These 10 T cell receptor beta chains came from one sample sequenced in a study of blood T cells in healthy people across ages. A second PCR, run for 7 to 11 cycles, used a sample-barcoded 5' primer plus a J-beta primer mix. MiXCR, run by TCRdb on the 5' RACE reads, gives a single entry per CDR3 protein. The sample contains around 800,000 distinct CDR3 sequences, 25% to 30% of which appear only once. The data were also submitted as part of a second study, on T cells of mothers and their children.

Material for sequencing was blood. The receptor source for this set is a boy aged 5-17 years in good health.

The J gene is TRBJ2-2, the V gene TRBV15; D perhaps matches TRBD2 (6 bases). The CDR3 is made up of 14 amino acids. Germline V gene data show CDR1 as LNHNV and CDR2 as YYDKDF (reference sequence). V lost 0 bases, J lost 5 bases, and 7 bases lay in between. For the CDR3, the DNA is TGTGCCACCAGCAGAGATGCGGGAACCGGGGAGCTGTTTTTT. It specifies CATSRDAGTGELFF.

V gene TRBV12-3 or TRBV12-4 combines with J gene TRBJ2-7; D call uncertain. The length of the CDR3 is 14 residues. Trimming stripped 8 bases from V and 3 bases from J, with 17 bases between. The CDR3 region has the DNA TGTGCCAGCTCATCTGGCCTCGGCGGCTACGAGCAGTACTTC. This translates into CASSSGLGGYEQYF.

This chain connects TRBV4-1 to TRBJ2-7; D is unclear. CDR1 MGHRA and CDR2 YSYEKL come from the germline V gene. Deletions cut 0 bases from V and 4 bases from J, with 16 bases between. CDR3 length: 16 amino acids. The CDR3 DNA is TGCGCCAGCAGCCAAGAGGTTCAGGCCTTAGGATACGAGCAGTACTTC. This translates into CASSQEVQALGYEQYF.

This clonotype was seen a few times. This chain connects TRBV5-1 to TRBJ2-5; TRBD1 is a possible D gene (7 bases). The CDR3 covers 14 residues. CDR1 is SGHRS and CDR2 is YFSETQ in the germline V gene. The V gene lost 6 bases and the J gene lost 5 bases, with 17 bases spanning the gap. For the CDR3, the DNA is TGCGCCAGCACGGAGGGGGCCAGCCGGGAGACCCAGTACTTC. As protein: CASTEGASRETQYF.

The rearrangement links TRBV20-1 to TRBJ2-2; TRBD2 matches at 8 bases. J was trimmed by 6 bases and V by 5 bases; bases with no gene match: 8. Germline V gene sequence: CDR1 DFQATT, CDR2 SNEGSKA (reference sequence). The CDR3 spans 14 residues. CDR3 residues: CSAGRGGRAGELFF. The CDR3 nucleotides are TGCAGTGCTGGCCGGGGGGGCCGTGCCGGGGAGCTGTTTTTT.

The chain carries TRBV28 and TRBJ2-3, with a tentative D call TRBD1 (5 bases). Per germline, CDR1 MDHEN and CDR2 SYDVKM. This CDR3 has 15 residues. Between the trimmed V and J ends, which lost 6 bases and 1 base, there was a span of 14 bases. The chain's CDR3 is CASSSVDRRTDTQYF. The CDR3 DNA is TGTGCCAGCAGCTCCGTCGACAGACGCACAGATACGCAGTATTTT.

This clonotype turned up a few times. The J gene is TRBJ1-3, the V gene TRBV9; D not resolved. The CDR3 loop spans 13 amino acids. Germline V CDR1 and CDR2: SGDLS, YYNGEE. V was pared by 4 bases and J by 9 bases, with 14 bases between. As DNA, the CDR3 is TGTGCCAGCAGCCCACGCCCGTTAGGCACCATATATTTT. It encodes CASSPRPLGTIYF.

In this sample, this clonotype turned up many times. The CDR3 DNA follows: TGTGCCAGCAGCCTTTCTAGCGGCCGTGTGGAGACCCAGTACTTC. It yields the protein CASSLSSGRVETQYF. V gene TRBV4-2 combines with J gene TRBJ2-5, with 7 bases fitting TRBD2. Germline V CDR1 and CDR2: LGHNA, YNFKEQ. This CDR3 spans 15 amino acids. V shed 4 bases and J 5 bases; nucleotides not matched to a gene: 10.

The V call is TRBV7-2, the J call TRBJ1-6, with D perhaps matching TRBD1 (5 bases). Trimming removed 3 bases at V and 6 bases at J, with 12 bases between. The germline V gene encodes CDR1 SGHTA and CDR2 FQGNSA. The CDR3 is made up of 15 amino acids. The CDR3 sequence: CASSFGAGLNSPLHF. The DNA of the CDR3 is TGTGCCAGCAGCTTTGGGGCAGGCCTTAATTCACCCCTCCACTTT.

The V and J genes are TRBV25-1 and TRBJ1-6, with D hard to call. V was trimmed by 4 bases and J by 13 bases, leaving 11 bases between them. Germline-derived CDR1 and CDR2 are MGHDK and SYGVNS. The CDR3 has 12 residues. The DNA for the CDR3 is TGTGCCAGCAGTGGACCCCATAACCCCCTCCACTTT. Translation gives CASSGPHNPLHF.